One sample yielded the 21 T cell receptor beta chains listed below, sequenced in a study of blood T cell repertoires in COVID-19. The repertoire was sequenced with immunoSEQ multiplex PCR; TCRdb's copy has only in-frame clones and lacks some. This repertoire shows 150,000 to 200,000 clones, around 84% found once; its top ten account for roughly 19%. The sample comprised peripheral blood. These receptor sequences come from a woman of 80 years or more with acute or convalescent COVID-19.

V is TRBV12-5 and J is TRBJ2-7; 7 nucleotides line up with TRBD2. V lost 5 bases to trimming and J lost 4 bases; unmatched junction nucleotides: 5. In germline, CDR1 is LGHNT, CDR2 FRNRAP. This CDR3 contains 13 residues. CDR3 sequence (DNA): TGTGCTAGTGGTACCCTAGCGGAGTACGAGCAGTACTTC. Protein: CASGTLAEYEQYF.

This sequence joins TRBV5-1 and TRBJ1-2; 9 bases are shared with TRBD1. Unmatched junction bases numbered 11, after V lost 4 bases and J lost 4 bases. The CDR3 extends over 16 amino acids. Germline assignment: CDR1 SGHRS and CDR2 YFSETQ. The CDR3 loop is CASSHGQGFGSYGYTF. In nucleotides, the CDR3 is TGCGCCAGCAGCCACGGACAGGGGTTCGGAAGCTATGGCTACACCTTC.

This sequence joins TRBV7-9 and TRBJ1-5; 7 nucleotides agree with TRBD1. The CDR3 spans 14 residues. Germline CDR1 is SEHNR and CDR2 is FQNEAQ (reference sequence). V was clipped by 5 bases and J by 10 bases; unmatched bases: 11. Here the CDR3 reads CASSDGTAIKPQHF. CDR3 in DNA: TGTGCCAGCAGCGATGGGACAGCGATTAAACCCCAGCATTTT.

Written as DNA, the CDR3 is TGCGCCAGCAGCCAGATAAAGGATAGCACAACCTCCTACGAGCAGTACTTC. The encoded protein is CASSQIKDSTTSYEQYF. The chain links TRBV5-1 to TRBJ2-7; D is unresolved. The V end was cut by 4 bases, the J end by 0 bases, with 20 bases between. Germline V gene lookup returns CDR1 SGHRS and CDR2 YFSETQ. This CDR3 region has 17 residues.

This sequence joins TRBV4-2 and TRBJ2-7; 10 nucleotides match TRBD1. This CDR3 comprises 15 residues. Germline lookup yields CDR1 LGHNA and CDR2 YNFKEQ. Losses at the gene ends were 0 bases for V and 4 bases for J; bases not matched to a gene: 3. As DNA, the CDR3 is TGTGCCAGCAGCCAAGAACGGGACAGGGGTTACGAGCAGTACTTC. Translated: CASSQERDRGYEQYF.

V usage is TRBV6-6 and J usage is TRBJ1-3; TRBD1 matches 11 bases. This CDR3 contains 16 residues. The germline V gene encodes CDR1 MNHNY and CDR2 SVGAGI (reference sequence). The V gene end was trimmed by 6 bases and the J gene end by 5 bases; junction bases not matched to a gene: 9. The CDR3 region is CASSSLTDRGRNTIYF. The CDR3, as DNA: TGTGCCAGCAGCTCTTTAACGGACAGGGGGCGAAACACCATATATTTT.

This chain links TRBV27 with TRBJ2-2; TRBD2 matches 10 bases. V lost 3 bases and J lost 6; bases outside the gene matches: 7. The CDR3 has 16 residues. Germline loops: CDR1 MNHEY, CDR2 SMNVEV (reference sequence). The CDR3 protein is CASSFGASGRPGELFF. The CDR3 nucleotides read TGTGCCAGCAGTTTCGGGGCTAGCGGGAGACCCGGGGAGCTGTTTTTT.

The V gene is TRBV28, the J gene TRBJ2-5; TRBD2 agrees at 8 bases. This CDR3 spans 14 amino acids. Germline CDR1 and CDR2: MDHEN and SYDVKM. V dropped 6 bases and J dropped 5; count of bases not matched to a gene: 8. Here the CDR3 reads CASRSGTRGETQYF. The CDR3 DNA reads TGTGCCAGCAGATCCGGGACTAGAGGGGAGACCCAGTACTTC.

The chain combines TRBV28 with TRBJ1-1; no definite D call. The CDR3 has 16 residues. V dropped 5 bases and J dropped 1 base, with 17 bases sitting between them. The germline gives CDR1 MDHEN, CDR2 SYDVKM. This CDR3 reads CASSPTLRMRNTEAFF. DNA for the CDR3: TGTGCCAGCAGTCCCACCTTAAGAATGCGGAACACTGAAGCTTTCTTT.

The V call is TRBV5-4, the J call TRBJ1-1; 9 nucleotides match TRBD1. CDR1 is SGHNT, CDR2 YYREEE, per germline (reference sequence). The CDR3 length is 16 residues. V lost 5 bases to trimming and J lost 2 bases; unmatched junction nucleotides: 10. The DNA for the CDR3 is TGTGCCAGCAGTTCCGGGACAGGGTTGGCTAACACTGAAGCTTTCTTT. Residues: CASSSGTGLANTEAFF.

This clone has more than one count but fewer than ten. V gene TRBV4-1 combines with J gene TRBJ1-4; TRBD1 might be the D (5 bases). Germline lookup yields CDR1 MGHRA and CDR2 YSYEKL. V lost 0 bases to trimming and J lost 8 bases, with 19 bases between them. The CDR3 has 17 residues. Here the CDR3 reads CASSQDSGGWIGEKLFF. CDR3 DNA: TGCGCCAGCAGCCAAGATTCGGGGGGTTGGATAGGGGAAAAACTGTTTTTT.

The CDR3 here is CASSPGGASGYNEQFF. The CDR3, as DNA: TGTGCCAGCAGCCCCGGGGGGGCTAGCGGCTACAATGAGCAGTTCTTC. This rearrangement joins TRBV5-4 to TRBJ2-1; 8 bases line up with TRBD2. V shed 4 bases, J shed 3 bases, and the junction held 9 bases outside the gene matches. The CDR3 sequence is 16 residues long. Germline CDR1 and CDR2: SGHNT and YYREEE (reference sequence).

J is TRBJ2-7 and V is TRBV30; D might be TRBD2 (5 bases). Trimming left V 4 bases short and J 0 bases short, with 7 bases between. The germline V gene encodes CDR1 GTSNPN and CDR2 SVGIG (reference sequence). The CDR3 loop spans 12 amino acids. The CDR3 DNA reads TGTGCCTGGACGGGGAGCTCCTACGAGCAGTACTTC. Translating it yields CAWTGSSYEQYF. The full variable domain, in which reference TRBV30 and TRBJ2-7 provide the parts outside the CDR3, is SQTIHQWPATLVQPVGSPLSLECTVEGTSNPNLYWYRQAAGRGLQLLFYSVGIGQISSEVPQNLSASRPQDRQFILSSKKLLLSDSGFYLCAWTGSSYEQYFGPGTRLTVT.

The rearrangement joins TRBV4-3 to TRBJ1-2; 7 bases match TRBD1. The length of the CDR3 is 14 residues. Germline values: CDR1 LGHNA, CDR2 YSLEER. Trimming removed 0 bases from V and 10 bases from J; junction bases left unmatched: 8. The CDR3 DNA sequence: TGCGCCAGCAGCCAAGATCAGGAGGGGGCGGCCTACACCTTC. This gives the protein CASSQDQEGAAYTF.

The rearrangement uses TRBV7-9 and TRBJ2-1; 10 nucleotides align to TRBD1. CDR1 is SEHNR, CDR2 FQNEAQ, per germline (reference sequence). Trimming removed 2 bases from V and 8 bases from J; junction bases left unmatched: 6. The CDR3 runs to 15 residues. The CDR3 spells CASSLMGTGVDEQFF. The DNA of the CDR3 is TGTGCCAGCAGCTTAATGGGGACAGGGGTTGATGAGCAGTTCTTC.

The V gene is TRBV7-2, the J gene TRBJ2-5; 8 nucleotides line up with TRBD1. The CDR3 is made up of 14 amino acids. Per the germline V gene, CDR1 is SGHTA and CDR2 is FQGNSA. V was clipped by 6 bases and J by 5 bases; unmatched bases: 8. DNA of the CDR3: TGTGCCAGCAGTTGGACAGGGTGGGATGAGACCCAGTACTTC. Residues: CASSWTGWDETQYF.

The V and J genes are TRBV4-2 and TRBJ2-7; 7 bases line up with TRBD2. CDR1 LGHNA and CDR2 YNFKEQ come from the germline V gene. V shed 0 bases, J shed 0 bases, and the junction held 2 bases outside the gene matches. The CDR3 sequence is 15 residues long. The CDR3, as DNA: TGTGCCAGCAGCCAAGAGACGGGGGGCTCCTACGAGCAGTACTTC. Its protein is CASSQETGGSYEQYF.

The genes are TRBV30 and TRBJ2-3; D unclear. Per germline, CDR1 GTSNPN and CDR2 SVGIG (reference sequence). This CDR3 is 12 amino acids long. The germline V and J ends were trimmed by 0 bases and 6 bases, with 7 bases remaining between them. For the CDR3, the DNA is TGTGCCTGGAGTGTAACTGCGGATACGCAGTATTTT. Residues: CAWSVTADTQYF.

V gene TRBV15 combines with J gene TRBJ1-2; the D gene is possibly TRBD1 (5 bases). Trimming cost V 0 bases and J 4 bases, with 12 bases left between them. Germline V gene lookup returns CDR1 LNHNV and CDR2 YYDKDF (reference sequence). The CDR3 runs to 15 residues. The DNA for the CDR3 is TGTGCCACCAGCAGAGATTTCTCGGGGGGCTATGGCTACACCTTC. This sequence encodes CATSRDFSGGYGYTF.

The rearrangement links TRBV7-9 to TRBJ2-1, with 8 bases matching TRBD1. The CDR3 length is 14 residues. CDR1 is SEHNR, CDR2 FQNEAQ, per germline (reference sequence). V lost 4 bases, J lost 4 bases, and 3 bases stayed unmatched. This CDR3 reads CASSWGTGYNEQFF. In nucleotides, the CDR3 is TGTGCCAGCAGCTGGGGGACAGGTTACAATGAGCAGTTCTTC.

The chain has TRBV6-4 and TRBJ2-3, with 9 bases fitting TRBD2. Germline loops: CDR1 MRHNA, CDR2 SNTAGT. The CDR3 totals 15 residues. J gave up 0 bases and V 5 bases, and 3 bases lay outside the gene matches. The CDR3 DNA reads TGTGCCAGCAGTCAAAGCGGGGGGAGCACAGATACGCAGTATTTT. Its protein is CASSQSGGSTDTQYF.